This T cell receptor (beta chain) was captured by sequencing in a study of CXCR3-negative and CXCR3-positive naive CD8 T cells (dated 2019 in TCRdb). Broadly, across the study: In total, approximately 130 million TRB reads were obtained, corresponding to roughly 1.5 +/- 0.3 million reads per library. Diversity and physicochemical repertoire analyses were performed on about a dozen donors pooled from two independent experiments. Naive subsets from 5 or 6 donors and memory cells from 3 donors were included in the TRBV-TRBJ cluster analysis.

CDR1 and CDR2, looked up from the germline V gene (reference sequence), are SEHNR and FQNEAQ. Measured from the cysteine to the phenylalanine, the CDR3 is 14 residues long. The coding DNA is unavailable. Sequencing took place on a NextSeq 550. The Human TCR Profiling Kit (MiLaboratory) was used to prepare UMI-labeled 5' RACE TRB cDNA libraries. The full amount of extracted RNA was used for cDNA synthesis, and the full amount of resulting cDNA was used for PCR amplification. The libraries were made side by side, with each library going through the same number of PCR cycles. The original methods were these. About 53,000 +/- 9,400 unique UMI-labeled TRB cDNA molecules per library were extracted with MIGEC and MiXCR, with at least two reads per UMI required. On average, each library contained approximately 40,000 +/- 10,000 functional in-frame TRB CDR3 nucleotide clonotypes without stop codons. After downsampling to 5000 UMI-labeled TRB molecules per sample, diversity metrics such as normalized Shannon-Wiener and Chao1 were calculated in VDJtools. For the central five CDR3 residues, VDJtools calculated physicochemical properties weighted by clonotype size, namely interaction energy, strength, volume and Kidera factor 4. Through TCRdb reprocessing, the reads give one entry per CDR3 protein sequence; DNA is omitted. For this entry, the V and J calls and clone size follow TCRdb and not the study's own pipeline. The sample has over 150,000 distinct CDR3 sequences on record. The ten largest clones take up 0.45% to 0.55% of the sample.

Details on this clonotype: It lacks a known antigen.

Paper-wide results and their limitations: CXCR3 expression partially decreased after cryopreservation, so most assays used freshly isolated PBMCs. Repertoire diversity was comparably high in both naive subsets but much lower in memory CD8+ T cells. TRB CDR3s from CXCR3-positive naive cells showed higher hydrophobicity (lower Kidera factor 4), lower energy, and higher strength and volume indices than CXCR3-negative naive cells. Within the same donor, TRBV-TRBJ usage looked similar between naive CXCR3-negative and CXCR3-positive cells, but memory cells had distinct patterns. Because surface CD5, which has been linked to self-reactivity in mice, was comparable between naive subsets, TCR interaction strength was also inferred from TRB CDR3 physicochemical properties.

Each CD8+ T cell subset was flow-sorted in triplicate, and 300,000 or so cells per subset were placed directly into RLT lysis buffer. To exclude memory contaminants, naive CD8+ T cells were stringently defined as CD45RO-CCR7+CD27+CD95-. Using standard density gradient centrifugation, peripheral blood mononuclear cells were isolated from buffy coats. Naive CXCR3-negative and CXCR3-positive CD8+ T cells were flow-sorted using a FACSAria III. Total RNA was extracted from sorted cells with an RNeasy Mini Kit. This TCR came from a human donor in good health. Some clones in this sample may be carry-over from other donors' samples. In this chain, TRBV7-9 is recombined with TRBJ2-1. Sequenced: naive CXCR3+ CD8+ T cells from blood. The cell subset or site label, as the study defines it: CD45RO-CCR7+CD27+CD95- naive CD8+ T cells expressing CXCR3 (TNR3+). The CDR3 amino acid sequence is: CASSQSSGLHEQFF.